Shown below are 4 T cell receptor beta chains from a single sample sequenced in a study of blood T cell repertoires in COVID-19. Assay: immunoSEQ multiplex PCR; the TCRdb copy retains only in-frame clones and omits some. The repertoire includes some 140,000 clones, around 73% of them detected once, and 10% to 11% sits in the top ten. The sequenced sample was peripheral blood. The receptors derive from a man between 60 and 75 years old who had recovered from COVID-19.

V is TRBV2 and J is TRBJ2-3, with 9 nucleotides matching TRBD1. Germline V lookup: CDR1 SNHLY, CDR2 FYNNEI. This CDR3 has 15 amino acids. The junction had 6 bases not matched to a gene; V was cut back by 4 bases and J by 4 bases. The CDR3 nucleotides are TGTGCCAGCAGTGCGGACAGGGGAGAATCAGATACGCAGTATTTT. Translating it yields CASSADRGESDTQYF.

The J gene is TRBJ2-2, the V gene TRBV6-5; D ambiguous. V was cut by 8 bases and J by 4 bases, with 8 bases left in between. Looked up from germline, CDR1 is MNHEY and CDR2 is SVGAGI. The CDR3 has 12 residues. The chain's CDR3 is CASPESTGELFF. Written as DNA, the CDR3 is TGTGCCAGCCCCGAGAGCACCGGGGAGCTGTTTTTT.

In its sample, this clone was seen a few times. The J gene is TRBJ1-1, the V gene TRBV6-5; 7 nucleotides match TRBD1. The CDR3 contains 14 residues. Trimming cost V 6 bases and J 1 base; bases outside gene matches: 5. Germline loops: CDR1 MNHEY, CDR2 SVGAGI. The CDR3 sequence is CASSTGQPNTEAFF. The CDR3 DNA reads TGTGCCAGCAGCACGGGACAGCCGAACACTGAAGCTTTCTTT.

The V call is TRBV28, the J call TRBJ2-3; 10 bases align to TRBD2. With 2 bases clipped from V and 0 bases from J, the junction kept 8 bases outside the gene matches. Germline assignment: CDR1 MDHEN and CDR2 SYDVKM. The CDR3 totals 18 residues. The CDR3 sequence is CASSLAGLAGASTDTQYF. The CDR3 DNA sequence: TGTGCCAGCAGTTTAGCAGGCCTAGCGGGGGCTAGCACAGATACGCAGTATTTT. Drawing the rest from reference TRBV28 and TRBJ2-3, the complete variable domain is DVKVTQSSRYLVKRTGEKVFLECVQDMDHENMFWYRQDPGLGLRLIYFSYDVKMKEKGDIPEGYSVSREKKERFSLILESASTNQTSMYLCASSLAGLAGASTDTQYFGPGTRLTVL.